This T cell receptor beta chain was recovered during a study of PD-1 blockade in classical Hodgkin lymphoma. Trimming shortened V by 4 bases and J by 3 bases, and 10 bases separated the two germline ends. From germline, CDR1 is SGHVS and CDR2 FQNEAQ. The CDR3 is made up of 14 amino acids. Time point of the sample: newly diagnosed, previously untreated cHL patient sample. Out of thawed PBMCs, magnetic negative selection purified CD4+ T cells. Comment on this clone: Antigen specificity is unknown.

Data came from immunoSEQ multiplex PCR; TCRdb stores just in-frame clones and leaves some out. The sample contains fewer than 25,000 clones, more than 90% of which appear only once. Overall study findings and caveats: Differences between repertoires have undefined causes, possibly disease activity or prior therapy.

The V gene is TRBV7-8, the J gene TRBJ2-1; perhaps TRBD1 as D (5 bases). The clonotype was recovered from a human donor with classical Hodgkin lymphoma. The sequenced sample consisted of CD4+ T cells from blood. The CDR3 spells CASSSMQGYNEQFF. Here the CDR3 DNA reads TGTGCCAGCAGCTCCATGCAGGGCTACAATGAGCAGTTCTTC.